This T cell receptor beta chain was retrieved from a study of human T cells and chemical hapten exposure. One entry per CDR3 protein results from TCRdb running MiXCR on the RACE reads. The sample contains roughly 360,000 distinct CDR3 sequences, nearly 5% of which appear only once. This sample's time point: patch test 1, 2 weeks after DPC sensitization. Regarding treatment: therapeutic diphenylcyclopropenone sensitization with weekly scalp DPC. Trimming left V 6 bases short and J 1 base short, with 10 bases between. CDR3 length: 14 residues. The chain couples TRBV12-3 or TRBV12-4 to TRBJ1-5; tentative D call: TRBD1 (5 bases). This receptor was obtained from a woman aged 45-60 years with alopecia areata. Some clones in this sample may be carry-over from other donors' samples. Here the sequenced sample was whole blood, taken in connection with sensitization to the hapten diphenylcyclopropenone (DPC). The CDR3 region has the DNA TGTGCCAGCAGCTCTGGACAAAGCAATCAGCCCCAGCATTTT. Residues: CASSSGQSNQPQHF.